A selection of T cell receptor beta chains follows, all from one sample in a study of Ad26.COV2.S vaccination and SARS-CoV-2 variants. Generated by immunoSEQ multiplex PCR, the TCRdb table keeps only in-frame clones and is missing some. The sample holds some 450,000 clones; less than 95% are singletons and the top ten take about 4.4%. Sequences were derived from peripheral blood, sampled in a trial of Ad26.COV2.S vaccine versus placebo. Receptors originate from a person aged 18-65 years who received the Ad26.COV2.S COVID-19 vaccine or a placebo. Each CDR3 is given with its conserved first and last residue. Each record gives: D gene, V gene, clone size, J gene, CDR3 DNA, CDR3 protein. D genes are given only for firm matches. Size is stated for part of the rows, as once, few or many counts, or as a class when the clone is expanded.

TRBD2,TRBV10-3,.,TRBJ2-1,TGTGCCATCAGTTTTCGACTAGCTGAAGAGCAGTTCTTC,CAISFRLAEEQFF
TRBD1,TRBV6-5,.,TRBJ1-3,TGTGCCAGCAGTTACACGGGACAGGTCACGGACACCATATATTTT,CASSYTGQVTDTIYF
.,TRBV18,once,TRBJ2-7,TGTGCCAGCTCAACCCGGGACGGCTCCTACGAGCAGTACTTC,CASSTRDGSYEQYF
.,TRBV7-2,.,TRBJ1-3,TGTGCCAGCAGGCGGAGCTCTGGAAACACCATATATTTT,CASRRSSGNTIYF
.,TRBV5-4,.,TRBJ2-7,TGTGCCAGCAGCTTCTCCGGGGGACTTAGCTCCTACGAGCAGTACTTC,CASSFSGGLSSYEQYF
.,TRBV9,.,TRBJ2-7,TGTGCCAGCAGCGTAGGAGTTGAGGGTTACGAGCAGTACTTC,CASSVGVEGYEQYF
TRBD1,TRBV28,.,TRBJ1-2,TGTGCCAGCAGTTTAGCGGCGGCGCAGGGGGGATTTGGCTACACCTTC,CASSLAAAQGGFGYTF
.,TRBV6-2/TRBV6-3,.,TRBJ2-7,TGTGCCAGCAGTTCCGCCGGGGGCGACGAGCAGTACTTC,CASSSAGGDEQYF
TRBD1,TRBV28,.,TRBJ2-7,TGTGCCAGCAGTTCACTACTCGGGACAGGGTCGGCCGAGCAGTACTTC,CASSSLLGTGSAEQYF
.,TRBV2,.,TRBJ1-5,TGTGCCAGCAGCCGCGGGACGCTCAATCAGCCCCAGCATTTT,CASSRGTLNQPQHF
TRBD2,TRBV7-3,.,TRBJ2-1,TGTGCCAGCTCGGGAGGCAATGAGCAGTTCTTC,CASSGGNEQFF
.,TRBV7-3,.,TRBJ1-2,TGTGCCAGCAGCCCCCGGGGTGGGTATGGCTACACCTTC,CASSPRGGYGYTF
.,TRBV19,.,TRBJ2-7,TGTGCCAGTAGTATAGGACGCTCCTACGAGCAGTACTTC,CASSIGRSYEQYF
.,TRBV9,.,TRBJ2-7,TGTGCCAGCAGCGCCTCTGCAGTAACCTACGAGCAGTACTTC,CASSASAVTYEQYF
TRBD1,TRBV14,.,TRBJ2-6,TGTGCCAGCAGCCAACAGACAGGGGCCGGGGCCAACGTCCTGACTTTC,CASSQQTGAGANVLTF
.,TRBV5-6,.,TRBJ2-1,TGTGCCAGCAGCTTCCCCCTCTCCCTAGCCTACAATGAGCAGTTCTTC,CASSFPLSLAYNEQFF